This T cell receptor beta chain was recovered during a study of shared clonotypes between healthy human individuals. Study-wide results and limits: The rarefaction results pointed to incomplete sorted-subset sequencing despite large depth.

In the naive CD8 group, cells lacked CD45RO and were positively selected for CCR7, so terminally differentiated effector memory CD45RA+ cells were left out. With respect to this clone: The target antigen is unknown.

CDR1 is SGDLS and CDR2 is YYNGEE in the germline V gene. This CDR3 region has 11 residues. V lost 7 bases and J 6 bases, leaving 8 bases between the germline ends. Only in-frame clones appear in the TCRdb table, and some are missing; sequencing was by immunoSEQ multiplex PCR. This table has around 650,000 clones, 90% to 97% appearing once. This rearrangement joins TRBV9 to TRBJ1-3; D perhaps matches TRBD1 (5 bases). Specimen: naive CD8+ T cells sorted from blood. The TCR was taken from a woman in her 30s in good health. The CDR3 spells CASGDLNTIYF. The CDR3 nucleotides are TGTGCCAGCGGGGACTTAAACACCATATATTTT. Supplemented by reference TRBV9 and TRBJ1-3, the full variable domain reads DSGVTQTPKHLITATGQRVTLRCSPRSGDLSVYWYQQSLDQGLQFLIQYYNGEERAKGNILERFSAQQFPDLHSELNLSSLELGDSALYFCASGDLNTIYFGEGSWLTVV.